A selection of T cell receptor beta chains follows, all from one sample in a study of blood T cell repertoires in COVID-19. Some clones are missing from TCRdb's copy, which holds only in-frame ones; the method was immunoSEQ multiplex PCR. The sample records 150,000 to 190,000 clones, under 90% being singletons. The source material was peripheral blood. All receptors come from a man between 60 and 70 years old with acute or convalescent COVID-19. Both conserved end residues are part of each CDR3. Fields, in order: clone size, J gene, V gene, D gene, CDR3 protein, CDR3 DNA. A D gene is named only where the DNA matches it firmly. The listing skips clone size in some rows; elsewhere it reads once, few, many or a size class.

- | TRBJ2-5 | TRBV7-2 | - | CASSPFPRLGETQYF | TGTGCCAGCAGCCCTTTCCCCCGGTTGGGCGAGACCCAGTACTTC
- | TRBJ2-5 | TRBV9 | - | CASSGGGNGETQYF | TGTGCCAGCAGTGGTGGCGGGAACGGCGAGACCCAGTACTTC
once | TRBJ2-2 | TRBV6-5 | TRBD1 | CASSYWDRASTGELFF | TGTGCCAGCAGTTACTGGGACAGGGCTTCTACCGGGGAGCTGTTTTTT
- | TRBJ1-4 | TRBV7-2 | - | CASTPGPGGEKLFF | TGTGCCAGCACCCCGGGGCCGGGAGGTGAAAAACTGTTTTTT
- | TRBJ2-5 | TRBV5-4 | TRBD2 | CASSLVGTSGGETQYF | TGTGCCAGCAGCTTGGTAGGGACTAGCGGTGGAGAGACCCAGTACTTC
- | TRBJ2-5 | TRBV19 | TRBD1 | CASSSSTGTETQYF | TGTGCCAGTAGTTCATCGACAGGGACAGAGACCCAGTACTTC
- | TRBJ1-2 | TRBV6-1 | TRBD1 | CASSEWTGGGYGYTF | TGTGCCAGCAGTGAATGGACAGGGGGTGGCTATGGCTACACCTTC
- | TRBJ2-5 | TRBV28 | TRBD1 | CASSLDRPQETQYF | TGTGCCAGCAGTTTGGACAGGCCCCAAGAGACCCAGTACTTC
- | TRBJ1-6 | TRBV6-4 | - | CASSVFSQHLQRPLHF | TGTGCCAGCAGTGTATTCTCTCAACACCTCCAGAGGCCCCTCCACTTT
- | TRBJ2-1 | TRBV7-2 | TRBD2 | CASSIAGGRNEQFF | TGTGCCAGCAGCATAGCGGGGGGGCGCAATGAGCAGTTCTTC
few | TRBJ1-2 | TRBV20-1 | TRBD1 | CSVAGQRGYTF | TGCAGTGTAGCGGGACAGCGTGGCTACACCTTC
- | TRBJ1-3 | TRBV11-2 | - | CASSREGTAGNTIYF | TGTGCCAGCAGCCGGGAAGGGACTGCCGGAAACACCATATATTTT
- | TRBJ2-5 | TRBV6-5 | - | CASSYSIQGGEATQYF | TGTGCCAGCAGTTACTCGATCCAGGGTGGAGAGGCGACCCAGTACTTC
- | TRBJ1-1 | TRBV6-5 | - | CASSYSSGVNTEAFF | TGTGCCAGCAGTTACTCGTCGGGGGTGAACACTGAAGCTTTCTTT
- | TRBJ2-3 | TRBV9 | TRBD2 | CASSVVPDRLAGAEDTQYF | TGTGCCAGCAGCGTAGTACCCGATCGACTAGCGGGGGCGGAAGATACGCAGTATTTT
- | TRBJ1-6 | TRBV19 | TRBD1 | CASSQSRTGGAPLHF | TGTGCCAGTAGTCAATCTAGGACAGGGGGCGCGCCCCTCCACTTT
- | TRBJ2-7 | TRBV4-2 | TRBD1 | CASSQEGTGSDEQYF | TGTGCCAGCAGCCAAGAAGGGACAGGGTCTGACGAGCAGTACTTC
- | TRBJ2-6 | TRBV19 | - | CASSIGVSRSGANVLTF | TGTGCCAGTAGTATCGGGGTATCTCGTTCTGGGGCCAACGTCCTGACTTTC
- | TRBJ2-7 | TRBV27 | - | CASSLGFGISYEQYF | TGTGCCAGCAGCCTGGGGTTCGGGATTTCCTACGAGCAGTACTTC
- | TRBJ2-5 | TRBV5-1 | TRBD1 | CASSLRQGGKETQYF | TGCGCCAGCAGCTTACGACAGGGGGGGAAAGAGACCCAGTACTTC
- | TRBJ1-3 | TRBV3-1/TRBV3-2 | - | CASQKRGGGGNTIYF | TGTGCCAGCCAGAAGAGAGGGGGGGGTGGAAACACCATATATTTT
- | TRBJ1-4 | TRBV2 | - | CGGGAKPNEKLFF | TGTGGTGGGGGGGCAAAACCTAATGAAAAACTGTTTTTT
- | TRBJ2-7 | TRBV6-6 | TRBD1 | CASSYSRTGTYEQYF | TGTGCCAGCAGTTACTCGAGGACAGGGACTTACGAGCAGTACTTC
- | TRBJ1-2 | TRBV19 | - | CASNQGWYGYTF | TGTGCCAGTAATCAGGGATGGTACGGCTACACCTTC
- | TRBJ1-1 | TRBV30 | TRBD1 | CAGWDRITEAFF | TGTGCCGGTTGGGACAGGATCACTGAAGCTTTCTTT
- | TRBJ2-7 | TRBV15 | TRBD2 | CATSRELAAFQYF | TGTGCCACCAGCAGAGAACTAGCGGCCTTCCAGTACTTC
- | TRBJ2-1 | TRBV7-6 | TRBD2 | CASSFPGGGYEQFF | TGTGCCAGCAGCTTCCCCGGGGGGGGGTATGAGCAGTTCTTC
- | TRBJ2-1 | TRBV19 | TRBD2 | CASSLGPGRNEQFF | TGTGCCAGTAGTCTGGGGCCCGGGAGGAATGAGCAGTTCTTC
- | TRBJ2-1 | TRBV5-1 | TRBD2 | CASSLAGTSGINEQFF | TGCGCCAGCAGCTTGGCCGGGACTAGCGGAATCAATGAGCAGTTCTTC
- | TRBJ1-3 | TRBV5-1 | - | CASSLAGIGVGTIYF | TGCGCCAGCAGCTTGGCTGGAATAGGGGTTGGCACCATATATTTT
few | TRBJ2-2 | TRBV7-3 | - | CASSLSFGELFF | TGTGCCAGCAGCTTATCTTTCGGGGAGCTGTTTTTT
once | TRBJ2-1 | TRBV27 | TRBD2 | CASLLSGSNEQFF | TGTGCCAGCCTTCTTAGCGGGAGCAATGAGCAGTTCTTC